The clone carrying this TCR beta chain was recorded only once. Its antigen is as yet unknown. Time point noted: baseline, week 1 (first vaccination visit). Treatment denoted: pre-vaccination baseline after standard-of-care therapy. Using immunoSEQ multiplex PCR, the repertoire was profiled, and TCRdb retains in-frame clones only, with some absent. The sample consists of 15,000 to 20,000 clones, about 80% of them appearing once. The data derive from a study of a mutant IDH1 vaccine in newly diagnosed glioma. Study outcomes and limitations: The study observed vaccine-induced immune responses in approximately 93% of patients.

Trimming left V 4 bases short and J 3 bases short, with 11 bases between. The length of the CDR3 is 14 residues. Germline V CDR1 and CDR2: SGHDT, YYEEEE. The chain joins TRBV5-6 to TRBJ1-5; D is uncertain. The starting material was PBMCs, obtained from a glioma patient treated with radiotherapy, temozolomide or both. The origin of this receptor is a man aged 35-49 years with glioma. The CDR3 spells CASSTAGINQPQHF. CDR3 bases: TGTGCCAGCAGCACCGCCGGGATCAATCAGCCCCAGCATTTT.